This passage covers 15 T cell receptor beta chains from one sample sequenced in a study of blood T cell repertoires in COVID-19. Libraries were prepared by immunoSEQ multiplex PCR; TCRdb keeps only in-frame clonotypes and omits some of them. The sample holds approximately 210,000 clones, 88% seen once. Input material: peripheral blood. The receptors were gathered from a man aged 18 to 30 with active or convalescent COVID-19.

The V call is TRBV7-9, the J call TRBJ2-2; 7 bases are a match to TRBD1. From germline, CDR1 is SEHNR and CDR2 FQNEAQ (reference sequence). The CDR3 sequence is 15 residues long. J lost 6 bases, V lost 2 bases, and 6 bases had no gene match. In DNA form, the CDR3 reads TGTGCCAGCAGCTTAAGAACAGGGGCGGCCGGGGAGCTGTTTTTT. It codes for CASSLRTGAAGELFF.

The chain combines TRBV5-1 with TRBJ1-1; 8 bases fit TRBD1. The CDR3 is made up of 13 amino acids. CDR1 is SGHRS and CDR2 is YFSETQ in the germline V gene. V was clipped by 4 bases and J by 11 bases; unmatched bases: 10. DNA of the CDR3: TGCGCCAGCAGCATAATACCGGACAGGGAGGCTTTCTTT. It translates to CASSIIPDREAFF.

This clone came up once. This chain links TRBV18 with TRBJ2-3; TRBD1 aligns across 10 bases. The CDR3 is made up of 15 amino acids. Germline CDR1 reads KGHSH; CDR2 reads LQKENI. V lost 8 bases and J lost 5; bases outside the gene matches: 10. The chain's CDR3 is CASDETGGFVDTQYF. The CDR3 region has the DNA TGTGCCAGCGACGAGACAGGGGGCTTTGTAGATACGCAGTATTTT.

This clone is a singleton in its sample. This chain joins TRBV14 and TRBJ2-1, with 9 bases matching TRBD2. Losses at the gene ends were 4 bases for V and 8 bases for J; bases not matched to a gene: 6. Germline V gene lookup returns CDR1 SGHDN and CDR2 FVKESK. The CDR3 runs to 14 residues. CDR3 sequence (DNA): TGTGCCAGCAGCCGGGCGGGAGGGTTCTATGAGCAGTTCTTC. It specifies CASSRAGGFYEQFF.

This clone has just a few counts. The chain uses TRBV3-1 (or the pseudogene TRBV3-2) and TRBJ1-1; D ambiguous. The CDR3 consists of 13 residues. Trimming took 1 base from V and 1 from J, leaving 4 bases between them. The V gene's germline CDR1 is LGHDT and CDR2 YNNKEL (reference sequence). As DNA, the CDR3 is TGTGCCAGCAGCCAAGTCGGGAACACTGAAGCTTTCTTT. Its translation: CASSQVGNTEAFF.

This clone was observed a handful of times. This chain joins TRBV6-4 and TRBJ2-4, with a possible D match to TRBD1 (5 bases). With 0 bases removed from V and 7 bases from J, the gap between germline ends came to 13 bases. This CDR3 has 15 residues. In germline, CDR1 is MRHNA, CDR2 SNTAGT. The DNA of the CDR3 is TGTGCCAGCAGTGACTCGAGTAGGAAGGGGAACATTCAGTACTTC. It specifies CASSDSSRKGNIQYF.

The rearrangement joins TRBV28 to TRBJ1-3; a weak D match, TRBD1 (5 bases). CDR3 size: 18 residues. The germline V gene has CDR1 MDHEN and CDR2 SYDVKM. Trimming cost V 10 bases and J 0 bases, with 25 bases left between them. CDR3 sequence reads: CATQVSWKQARSGNTIYF. The CDR3 region has the DNA TGTGCCACCCAGGTCAGTTGGAAACAGGCCCGCTCTGGAAACACCATATATTTT. Using reference TRBV28 and TRBJ1-3 for the parts outside the CDR3, the full variable domain is DVKVTQSSRYLVKRTGEKVFLECVQDMDHENMFWYRQDPGLGLRLIYFSYDVKMKEKGDIPEGYSVSREKKERFSLILESASTNQTSMYLCATQVSWKQARSGNTIYFGEGSWLTVV.

This chain connects TRBV5-1 to TRBJ1-1; tentative D call: TRBD1 (6 bases). The ends were cut back, 4 bases at V and 1 base at J, with 14 bases in the middle. CDR3 size: 15 residues. Germline V gene sequence: CDR1 SGHRS, CDR2 YFSETQ. CDR3 sequence reads: CASSLYGQWNTEAFF. DNA of the CDR3: TGCGCCAGCAGCCTCTATGGACAGTGGAACACTGAAGCTTTCTTT.

The chain links TRBV28 to TRBJ2-1; 8 bases are a match to TRBD1. The trim removed 6 bases at V and 12 bases at J, leaving 7 bases unmatched. CDR3 length equals 12 residues. The V gene's germline CDR1 is MDHEN and CDR2 SYDVKM. As DNA, the CDR3 is TGTGCCAGCAGCCGAGGACAGGGAGGGCAGTTCTTC. It specifies CASSRGQGGQFF.

This chain connects TRBV30 to TRBJ2-7, with TRBD1 matching 7 bases. The CDR3 runs 13 residues. The V gene end was trimmed by 1 base and the J gene end by 6 bases; junction bases not matched to a gene: 6. CDR1 is GTSNPN and CDR2 is SVGIG in the germline V gene (reference sequence). This CDR3 is CAWSATGVGEQYF. CDR3 coding DNA: TGTGCCTGGAGTGCTACAGGGGTCGGCGAGCAGTACTTC. Full variable domain (rest looked up from reference TRBV30 and TRBJ2-7): SQTIHQWPATLVQPVGSPLSLECTVEGTSNPNLYWYRQAAGRGLQLLFYSVGIGQISSEVPQNLSASRPQDRQFILSSKKLLLSDSGFYLCAWSATGVGEQYFGPGTRLTVT.

This chain connects TRBV15 to TRBJ1-5; D is undetermined. The CDR3 covers 15 residues. V dropped 0 bases and J dropped 4 bases, with 10 bases sitting between them. The V gene's germline CDR1 is LNHNV and CDR2 YYDKDF (reference sequence). The CDR3 is CATSRDSRGNQPQHF. The CDR3 bases are TGTGCCACCAGCAGAGATTCACGGGGAAATCAGCCCCAGCATTTT.

The CDR3 reads CASSLMASRGQETQYF. The CDR3 DNA follows: TGCGCCAGCAGCTTGATGGCCTCTAGAGGACAAGAGACCCAGTACTTC. V is TRBV5-1 and J is TRBJ2-5, with D hard to call. CDR3 length: 16 residues. Germline V CDR1 and CDR2: SGHRS, YFSETQ. Trimming took 1 base from V and 2 from J, leaving 15 bases between them.

The chain has TRBV2 and TRBJ1-2, with 9 bases matching TRBD1. J gave up 3 bases and V 6 bases, and 8 bases lay outside the gene matches. Germline CDR1 reads SNHLY; CDR2 reads FYNNEI. The CDR3 extends over 15 amino acids. CDR3 bases: TGTGCCAGCAGGGTAACAGGGGGCGAGGACTATGGCTACACCTTC. Amino acids: CASRVTGGEDYGYTF.

The chain carries TRBV7-6 and TRBJ2-5; 10 nucleotides align to TRBD2. CDR1 is SGHVS, CDR2 FNYEAQ, per germline. This CDR3 comprises 17 residues. V gave up 1 base and J gave up 4 bases; unmatched junction bases: 9. The CDR3 DNA sequence: TGTGCCAGCAGCTTAGGAGAGGCTAGCGGGAGCATAGAGACCCAGTACTTC. Translated, it gives CASSLGEASGSIETQYF.

The chain joins TRBV3-1 (or the pseudogene TRBV3-2) to TRBJ2-7; possible D gene TRBD2, 6 bases. CDR1 and CDR2 from the germline V gene are LGHDT and YNNKEL (reference sequence). Trimming left V 0 bases short and J 5 bases short, with 11 bases between. There are 14 residues in the CDR3. The CDR3 protein is CASSQELASDEQYF. The CDR3 region has the DNA TGTGCCAGCAGCCAAGAACTAGCTAGCGACGAGCAGTACTTC.